Below are 11 T cell receptor beta chains sequenced from a single sample in a study of CD8+ T cells in alopecia areata. Documented treatment: oral pan-JAK inhibitor, 5-10 mg twice daily. RNA extraction was followed by reverse transcription into cDNA, which acted as the sequencing template. Assay: immunoSEQ multiplex PCR; the TCRdb copy retains only in-frame clones and omits some. The data contain under 300,000 clones, about 62% of them seen just once; the ten biggest clones take up roughly 0.88%. The sequencing used CD4+ T cells sorted from blood, collected between weeks 51 and 54, from a patient treated with tofacitinib. The source is a human donor with alopecia areata.

This clone appeared a few times. The V and J genes are TRBV29-1 and TRBJ1-2, with a weak D call TRBD1 (6 bases). The germline gives CDR1 SQVTM, CDR2 ANQGSEA. This CDR3 is 15 amino acids long. V lost 0 bases, J lost 0 bases, and 11 bases lay in between. CDR3 in amino acids: CSVEDRQAANYGYTF. DNA for the CDR3: TGCAGCGTTGAAGATCGACAGGCAGCTAACTATGGCTACACCTTC.

A remark on this clone: Other DNA sequences of this sample code for an identical CDR3. The rearrangement links TRBV7-9 to TRBJ2-7; 9 bases fit TRBD1. The CDR3 loop spans 14 amino acids. Germline V CDR1 and CDR2: SEHNR, FQNEAQ (reference sequence). V lost 5 bases to trimming and J lost 6 bases; unmatched junction nucleotides: 8. CDR3 loop: CASSPPGQGSEQYF. DNA for the CDR3: TGTGCCAGCAGCCCCCCGGGACAGGGAAGCGAGCAGTACTTC.

In its sample, this clone was seen a few times. The chain has TRBV7-8 and TRBJ2-3; D unresolved. V dropped 2 bases and J dropped 5 bases, with 11 bases sitting between them. The CDR3 extends over 14 amino acids. Germline CDR1 reads SGHVS; CDR2 reads FQNEAQ. The CDR3 bases are TGTGCCAGCAGCTTAACCGGGTTGCTAGATACGCAGTATTTT. It codes for CASSLTGLLDTQYF.

This clone was recorded once. The chain couples TRBV30 to TRBJ1-6; the match to TRBD1 covers 9 bases. The CDR3 has 14 residues. J was trimmed by 8 bases and V by 2 bases; bases with no gene match: 4. The germline CDR1 and CDR2 sequences are GTSNPN and SVGIG (reference sequence). CDR3 sequence: CAWSNRDRDSPLHF. The CDR3, as DNA: TGTGCCTGGAGTAACCGGGACAGGGATTCACCCCTCCACTTT.

The chain carries TRBV29-1 and TRBJ2-7; 9 nucleotides line up with TRBD1. CDR1 is SQVTM, CDR2 ANQGSEA, per germline. This CDR3 contains 15 residues. Trimming removed 7 bases from V and 5 bases from J; junction bases left unmatched: 15. The CDR3 reads CSAGGTGTGRNEQYF. The DNA for the CDR3 is TGCAGCGCTGGGGGAACCGGGACAGGGAGGAACGAGCAGTACTTC.

The J gene is TRBJ1-5, the V gene TRBV30; TRBD1 is a possible D gene (6 bases). This CDR3 comprises 14 residues. In germline, CDR1 is GTSNPN, CDR2 SVGIG (reference sequence). The ends were cut back, 0 bases at V and 7 bases at J, with 13 bases in the middle. The CDR3 loop is CAWSVRGGGQPQHF. CDR3 bases: TGTGCCTGGAGTGTACGAGGGGGTGGCCAGCCCCAGCATTTT.

V usage is TRBV7-2 and J usage is TRBJ2-3; D is uncertain. Germline lookup yields CDR1 SGHTA and CDR2 FQGNSA. The CDR3 is 14 residues long. Deletions cut 5 bases from V and 6 bases from J, with 15 bases between. CDR3 residues: CASSPRTMGDTQYF. The DNA of the CDR3 is TGTGCCAGCAGCCCTCGGACCATGGGGGATACGCAGTATTTT.

The chain has TRBV15 and TRBJ2-2; TRBD2 agrees at 8 bases. V lost 0 bases, J lost 6 bases, and 9 bases stayed unmatched. The CDR3 has 17 residues. Per the germline V gene, CDR1 is LNHNV and CDR2 is YYDKDF (reference sequence). DNA for the CDR3: TGTGCCACCAGCAGAGAGTACGGGACTAGGACGGCCGGGGAGCTGTTTTTT. Protein: CATSREYGTRTAGELFF.

The chain has TRBV4-2 and TRBJ2-7, with TRBD1 identical over 9 bases. Germline V gene lookup returns CDR1 LGHNA and CDR2 YNFKEQ. The junction had 7 bases not matched to a gene; V was cut back by 4 bases and J by 6 bases. The CDR3 is 14 amino acids. In nucleotides, the CDR3 is TGTGCCAGCAGCCTAGAACGACAGGGGGGCGAGCAGTACTTC. Its protein product is CASSLERQGGEQYF.

This clone came up a few times. The chain carries TRBV5-1 and TRBJ2-5; TRBD2 matches 7 bases. CDR3 length: 15 residues. The V gene's germline CDR1 is SGHRS and CDR2 YFSETQ. The ends lost 0 bases at V and 4 bases at J; junction bases unmatched: 6. In nucleotides, the CDR3 is TGCGCCAGCAGCTTGGCACTAGCGTTGGGAGAGACCCAGTACTTC. As protein: CASSLALALGETQYF.

The V and J genes are TRBV6-5 and TRBJ2-7; D is tentatively TRBD1 or TRBD2 (7 bases each). CDR1 is MNHEY and CDR2 is SVGAGI in the germline V gene. Trimming stripped 0 bases from V and 3 bases from J, with 12 bases between. The CDR3 sequence is 15 residues long. As DNA, the CDR3 is TGTGCCAGCAGTTACTCACAGGGGACTATCTACGAGCAGTACTTC. As protein: CASSYSQGTIYEQYF.